This TCR beta chain was retrieved from a study of T cell clones after liver transplantation. Study-level findings and limits: Post-transplant, graft-donor-reactive CD4 TCRbeta sequences in blood dropped significantly in 5 of 8 subjects. Post-transplant time points were not standardized, so conclusions are preliminary.

Produced via immunoSEQ multiplex PCR; TCRdb's table is partial and in-frame only. Among roughly 120,000 clones listed, 90% were seen once. In the case of this clone: Its antigen remains unidentified.

The CDR3 runs 15 residues. Germline-derived CDR1 and CDR2 are MNHEY and SVGAGI. The trim removed 6 bases at V and 5 bases at J, leaving 9 bases unmatched. Sample: CD4+ T cells from blood, taken 12 months after liver transplant. The rearrangement links TRBV6-5 to TRBJ1-1, with 10 bases that match TRBD1. The sequence derives from a human patient who received a liver transplant. Some T cells here may be from the graft donor. The CDR3 sequence is CASRRQGTGETEAFF. CDR3 bases: TGTGCCAGCAGAAGACAGGGGACAGGGGAAACTGAAGCTTTCTTT.